This T cell receptor (beta chain) was obtained from a study of cytomegalovirus exposure and HLA in healthy donors. Study-level findings and limits: Altogether, some 170 TCR beta chains were recorded as cytomegalovirus-associated.

The table came from immunoSEQ multiplex PCR; TCRdb's copy has only in-frame clones and leaves some out. The sample has about 140,000 clones; approximately 84% are singletons. Worth noting for this clone: The antigen remains undetermined.

This CDR3 has 12 amino acids. The ends were cut back, 5 bases at V and 4 bases at J, with 8 bases in the middle. Germline V gene lookup returns CDR1 SGHAT and CDR2 FQNNGV. Sequencing used PBMCs. The origin of this receptor is a woman younger than 45 in good health and CMV-seronegative. The chain has TRBV11-2 and TRBJ1-2, with unresolved D. The CDR3 here is CASSTTGYGYTF. In nucleotides, the CDR3 is TGTGCCAGCAGCACGACTGGCTATGGCTACACCTTC.